Presented here are 26 T cell receptor beta chains from one specimen sequenced in a study of T cell clonality in common variable immunodeficiency. Some clones are missing from TCRdb's copy, which holds only in-frame ones; the method was immunoSEQ multiplex PCR. The record shows roughly 40,000 clones for this sample, with no singletons present. Sequenced sample: peripheral blood mononuclear cells. These receptor sequences come from a person aged 18-70 years in good health.

This clone has ten or more counts. The read gets to within 3 residues of the CDR3 end, and the germline J gene fills in the rest. The gene calls are TRBV5-4 and TRBJ2-3; TRBD1 matches 7 bases. The germline V gene has CDR1 SGHNT and CDR2 YYREEE (reference sequence). The CDR3 totals 15 residues. The CDR3 reads CASSQTGDERETQYF. Incomplete CDR3 DNA: TGTGCCAGCAGCCAAACAGGGGATGAGCGAGAGACG. Supplemented by reference TRBV5-4 and TRBJ2-3, the full variable domain reads ETGVTQSPTHLIKTRGQQVTLRCSSQSGHNTVSWYQQALGQGPQFIFQYYREEENGRGNFPPRFSGLQFPNYSSELNVNALELDDSALYLCASSQTGDERETQYFGPGTRLTVL.

Ten or more counts support this clone. The read halts 3 residues ahead of the CDR3 end, with the missing end drawn from the germline J gene. The chain uses TRBV29-1 and TRBJ1-2; perhaps TRBD1 as D (5 bases). Germline CDR1 SQVTM, CDR2 ANQGSEA. The CDR3 consists of 13 residues. Trimming cost V 4 bases and J 2 bases, with 11 bases left between them. CDR3 DNA (partial): TGCAGCGTTGTCGGGGGGACCAACTATGGC. Translated, it gives CSVVGGTNYG. The CDR3 as a whole reads CSVVGGTNYGYTF.

This clone occurred many times. The observed sequence ends 3 residues before the CDR3 terminus, with the missing tail filled in from the germline J gene. The gene calls are TRBV18 and TRBJ2-2; D is uncertain. Germline CDR1 is KGHSH and CDR2 is LQKENI. There are 13 residues in the CDR3. The V end lost 5 bases, the J end lost 2 bases, and 6 bases lay between the germline ends. The covered CDR3 bases are TGTGCCAGCTCATCTTTAAACACCGGGGAG. Translated: CASSSLNTGE. The CDR3 in its entirety is CASSSLNTGELFF.

This clone was counted many times. The CDR3 is cut off 3 residues early in the read; its end comes from the germline J gene. This rearrangement joins TRBV19 to TRBJ1-5; D possibly corresponds to TRBD1 (5 bases). This CDR3 is 14 amino acids long. The ends were cut back, 3 bases at V and 2 bases at J, with 8 bases in the middle. The germline gives CDR1 LNHDA, CDR2 SQIVND (reference sequence). This CDR3 reads CASSIAGGNQPQHF. CDR3 DNA, as far as it was read: TGTGCCAGTAGTATCGCGGGGGGCAATCAGCCC.

This clone was counted many times. With the read ending 3 residues before the CDR3 end, the germline J gene is used to fill in that end. The rearrangement joins TRBV19 to TRBJ1-1; 8 positions agree with TRBD1. Germline-derived CDR1 and CDR2 are LNHDA and SQIVND (reference sequence). The ends lost 7 bases at V and 7 bases at J; junction bases unmatched: 2. The CDR3 extends over 11 amino acids. The DNA read from the CDR3 is TGTGCCAGTAATGACAGGGGTGAA. The encoded protein is CASNDRGE. The entire CDR3 protein reads CASNDRGEAFF.

This clone occurred many times. The sequenced fragment ends 3 residues before the CDR3 boundary, so the rest is inferred from the germline J gene. The V call is TRBV11-1, the J call TRBJ2-7, with D unresolved. The CDR3 has 14 residues. Germline loops: CDR1 SGHAT, CDR2 FQDESV (reference sequence). V lost 2 bases and J 0 bases, leaving 8 bases between the germline ends. CDR3 DNA (partial): TGTGCCAGCAGCTTAAAGGTTCCCTCCTACGAG. It is translated as CASSLKVPSYE. The full-length CDR3 reads as CASSLKVPSYEQYF.

This clone occurred many times. The read ends 3 residues before the CDR3 terminus; that terminus is restored from the germline J gene. This sequence joins TRBV6-4 and TRBJ2-2; 7 nucleotides line up with TRBD1. Germline V lookup: CDR1 MRHNA, CDR2 SNTAGT. CDR3 length equals 14 residues. Germline trimming cut 5 bases from V and 6 bases from J; bases unmatched to any gene: 6. The DNA read from the CDR3 is TGTGCCAGCAGTAGTACAGGGGACGCCGGGGAG. As protein: CASSSTGDAGE. The whole CDR3 region reads CASSSTGDAGELFF.

Worth noting for this clone: The read gets to within 3 residues of the CDR3 end, and the germline J gene fills in the rest. The chain has TRBV19 and TRBJ2-1; 7 nucleotides agree with TRBD2. From germline, CDR1 is LNHDA and CDR2 SQIVND (reference sequence). The J segment lost 4 bases and the V segment lost 7 bases, leaving 13 bases of the junction unmatched. The CDR3 length is 16 residues. CDR3 region: CASTTLLAAPYNEQFF. The covered CDR3 bases are TGTGCCAGTACCACACTCCTAGCGGCCCCATACAATGAG.

This clone was seen ten or more times. From the germline J gene comes the end of the CDR3, since the read stops 3 residues before it. The chain uses TRBV7-3 and TRBJ1-2; 7 bases map to TRBD1. Germline V gene lookup returns CDR1 SGHTA and CDR2 FQGTGA. The CDR3 consists of 16 residues. Trimming removed 5 bases from V and 3 bases from J; junction bases left unmatched: 12. The CDR3 loop is CASSPRGGTADYGYTF. The DNA read from the CDR3 is TGTGCCAGCAGCCCAAGGGGCGGGACAGCGGACTATGGC.

Many counts were recorded for this clone. The read falls 3 residues short of the CDR3 end, and the missing part is taken from the germline J gene. V and J are TRBV18 and TRBJ1-5; D gene unclear. This CDR3 spans 14 amino acids. With 4 bases removed from V and 1 base from J, the gap between germline ends came to 8 bases. Per germline, CDR1 KGHSH and CDR2 LQKENI. CDR3 bases read: TGTGCCAGCTCACAGGCAGTCAGCAATCAGCCC. Translating it yields CASSQAVSNQP. The complete CDR3 reads CASSQAVSNQPQHF.

Many counts were recorded for this clone. From the germline J gene comes the end of the CDR3, since the read stops 3 residues before it. The chain carries TRBV30 and TRBJ2-3; D not certain. The CDR3 sequence is 13 residues long. Between the trimmed V and J ends, which lost 2 bases and 5 bases, there was a span of 11 bases. CDR1 and CDR2 from the germline V gene are GTSNPN and SVGIG (reference sequence). The CDR3 region is CAWSPELGDTQYF. Incomplete CDR3 DNA: TGTGCCTGGAGTCCCGAGCTAGGAGATACG.

This clone was seen repeatedly, ten times or more. The CDR3 end falls 3 residues outside the read, so it is completed with the germline J gene. The gene calls are TRBV2 and TRBJ2-7, with 12 bases fitting TRBD1. CDR1 and CDR2 from the germline V gene are SNHLY and FYNNEI. This CDR3 has 15 residues. With V trimmed by 6 bases and J by 1 base, 4 bases remained unmatched. This CDR3 reads CASSGDRGPSYEQYF. The DNA read from the CDR3 is TGTGCCAGCAGCGGGGACAGGGGGCCGTCCTACGAG.

This clone was seen at least ten times. With the read ending 3 residues before the CDR3 end, the germline J gene is used to fill in that end. The chain couples TRBV6-2 or TRBV6-3 to TRBJ2-1; maybe TRBD1 (6 bases). From germline, CDR1 is MNHEY and CDR2 SVGEGT. With 7 bases removed from V and 4 bases from J, the gap between germline ends came to 17 bases. This CDR3 contains 15 residues. The CDR3 loop reads CASTAPGQRYNEQFF. The DNA read from the CDR3 is TGTGCCAGCACCGCCCCAGGACAGCGATACAATGAG.

Remarks on this clone: Coverage ceases 3 residues before the CDR3 finishes, and the germline J gene fills in the end. The rearrangement links TRBV19 to TRBJ1-1; 7 bases are shared with TRBD1. Losses at the gene ends were 4 bases for V and 4 bases for J; bases not matched to a gene: 12. CDR3 length equals 16 residues. Germline assignment: CDR1 LNHDA and CDR2 SQIVND (reference sequence). The CDR3 sequence is CASSTRAGGMSTEAFF. The DNA read from the CDR3 is TGTGCCAGTAGTACCCGGGCAGGGGGAATGTCCACTGAA.

This clone appeared many times. The read comes to an end 3 residues before the CDR3 does, leaving the germline J gene to fill in the end. This chain connects TRBV19 to TRBJ2-1; D is perhaps TRBD2 (6 bases). CDR1 LNHDA and CDR2 SQIVND come from the germline V gene (reference sequence). V lost 8 bases and J 4 bases, leaving 9 bases between the germline ends. The CDR3 consists of 12 residues. CDR3 sequence: CASGLLYNEQFF. The CDR3 DNA, read in part, is TGTGCCAGTGGACTACTTTACAATGAG.

The table lists this clone with many counts. The CDR3 end falls 3 residues outside the read, so it is completed with the germline J gene. This sequence joins TRBV20-1 and TRBJ2-2; TRBD1 agrees at 7 bases. V shed 5 bases and J 4 bases; nucleotides not matched to a gene: 10. CDR3 length equals 15 residues. Germline values: CDR1 DFQATT, CDR2 SNEGSKA (reference sequence). CDR3 residues: CSAPYRGKGTGELFF. CDR3 bases read: TGCAGTGCTCCCTACAGGGGTAAAGGCACCGGGGAG.

Ten or more counts support this clone. From the germline J gene comes the end of the CDR3, since the read stops 3 residues before it. The V gene is TRBV14, the J gene TRBJ2-1; TRBD2 matches 8 bases. This CDR3 has 17 residues. The V segment lost 0 bases and the J segment 7 bases; nucleotides outside the gene matches: 11. Germline V gene sequence: CDR1 SGHDN, CDR2 FVKESK. CDR3 DNA (partial): TGTGCCAGCAGCCAAGATTGGGGACTAGGGGGGGTGAATGAG. Its translation is CASSQDWGLGGVNE. The full CDR3 protein is CASSQDWGLGGVNEQFF.

At least ten counts were recorded for this clone. Coverage ceases 3 residues before the CDR3 finishes, and the germline J gene fills in the end. The J gene is TRBJ2-5, the V gene TRBV12-3 or TRBV12-4, with D perhaps matching TRBD1 (6 bases). V shed 0 bases and J shed 2 bases, with 7 bases lying between them. The CDR3 has 14 amino acids. CDR3 region: CASSLAGQQETQYF. CDR3 DNA, as far as it was read: TGTGCCAGCAGTTTAGCCGGACAGCAAGAGACC.

This clone was counted a few times. The CDR3 end lies 3 residues beyond the end of the read and is filled in from the germline J gene. The chain employs TRBV19 and TRBJ1-1; D remains ambiguous. Germline CDR1 reads LNHDA; CDR2 reads SQIVND (reference sequence). The CDR3 covers 11 residues. This chain's CDR3 is CASSIEGHAFF. Partial CDR3 DNA: TGTGCCAGTAGTATCGAGGGTCAC.

This clone appeared many times. The read terminates 3 residues ahead of where the CDR3 ends, so the germline J gene completes it. This sequence joins TRBV19 and TRBJ2-7; 10 nucleotides align to TRBD1. This CDR3 spans 14 amino acids. V was pared by 10 bases and J by 0 bases, with 6 bases of the junction left unmatched. The V gene's germline CDR1 is LNHDA and CDR2 SQIVND (reference sequence). This CDR3 is CATQDRGLSYEQYF. The sequenced CDR3 bases are TGTGCCACCCAAGACAGGGGGCTCTCCTACGAG.

At least ten counts were recorded for this clone. From the germline J gene comes the end of the CDR3, since the read stops 3 residues before it. The V and J genes are TRBV20-1 and TRBJ2-2; a weak D match, TRBD1 (6 bases). CDR3 length equals 15 residues. The V and J ends lost 6 bases and 4 bases respectively, with 18 bases between them. The germline gives CDR1 DFQATT, CDR2 SNEGSKA (reference sequence). CDR3 residues: CSALVRARGTGELFF. The CDR3 DNA, read in part, is TGCAGTGCCCTAGTCCGGGCCAGGGGCACCGGGGAG.

This clone was counted ten times or more. The read falls 3 residues short of the CDR3 end, and the missing part is taken from the germline J gene. The chain employs TRBV5-1 and TRBJ2-1; 9 bases are shared with TRBD2. The CDR3 contains 16 residues. The junction had 15 bases not matched to a gene; V was cut back by 6 bases and J by 8 bases. Germline-derived CDR1 and CDR2 are SGHRS and YFSETQ. CDR3 sequence: CASTSVPGLAVDEQFF. The CDR3 DNA, read in part, is TGCGCCAGCACCAGTGTACCGGGACTAGCAGTCGATGAG.

This clone was recorded at least ten times. Coverage ceases 3 residues before the CDR3 finishes, and the germline J gene fills in the end. The chain uses TRBV2 and TRBJ2-5; 7 nucleotides match TRBD1. V shed 6 bases and J 2 bases; nucleotides not matched to a gene: 3. CDR1 and CDR2 from the germline V gene are SNHLY and FYNNEI. The CDR3 totals 13 residues. The sequenced CDR3 bases are TGTGCCAGCAGCCACAGGGGTCAAGAGACC. Translating it yields CASSHRGQET. The CDR3, in full, reads CASSHRGQETQYF.

The CDR3 DNA, read in part, is TGTGCCAGCAGTGAAGGGGGGCGCGAG. Translation gives CASSEGGRE. The whole CDR3 sequence reads CASSEGGREQYF. The chain combines TRBV2 with TRBJ2-7; D possibly corresponds to TRBD1 (6 bases). The observed sequence ends 3 residues before the CDR3 terminus, with the missing tail filled in from the germline J gene. CDR1 and CDR2 (germline): SNHLY, FYNNEI. The CDR3 has 12 residues. Trimming shortened V by 1 base and J by 6 bases, and 7 bases separated the two germline ends.

This clone was counted at least ten times. Read coverage stops 3 residues before the CDR3 terminus; the germline J gene supplies the remainder. The chain employs TRBV5-1 and TRBJ2-2; D gene uncertain. V shed 1 base and J shed 1 base, with 11 bases lying between them. The CDR3 runs to 16 residues. The V gene's germline CDR1 is SGHRS and CDR2 YFSETQ. CDR3 amino acids: CASSLNSLGNTGELFF. The CDR3 bases that were read are TGCGCCAGCAGCTTGAATTCCCTAGGGAACACCGGGGAG.

This clone was detected ten times or more. The read comes to an end 3 residues before the CDR3 does, leaving the germline J gene to fill in the end. This sequence joins TRBV28 and TRBJ2-7; 9 bases are shared with TRBD1. CDR3 length: 15 residues. V dropped 2 bases and J dropped 3; count of bases not matched to a gene: 5. Per the germline V gene, CDR1 is MDHEN and CDR2 is SYDVKM. CDR3 DNA, as far as it was read: TGTGCCAGCAGTTTAGTCGGGACAGGGAACTACGAG. Translating it yields CASSLVGTGNYE. The CDR3 in its entirety is CASSLVGTGNYEQYF.